A single sample is the source of the 2 T cell receptor beta chains below, sequenced in a study of blood T cell repertoires in COVID-19. Some clones are missing from TCRdb's copy, which holds only in-frame ones; the method was immunoSEQ multiplex PCR. The table lists roughly 250,000 clones, approximately 90% of them singletons. What was sequenced was peripheral blood. These receptor sequences come from a man younger than 40 with acute or convalescent COVID-19.

The chain carries TRBV2 and TRBJ1-6; weak D call: TRBD1 (5 bases). CDR3 size: 13 residues. V lost 7 bases to trimming and J lost 6 bases, with 10 bases between them. Per germline, CDR1 SNHLY and CDR2 FYNNEI. CDR3 in amino acids: CASIVDSNSPLHF. For the CDR3, the DNA is TGTGCCAGCATTGTCGACAGTAATTCACCCCTCCACTTT.

The chain uses TRBV19 and TRBJ1-2, with 7 bases matching TRBD1. The CDR3 runs to 13 residues. Germline CDR1 reads LNHDA; CDR2 reads SQIVND (reference sequence). J was trimmed by 3 bases and V by 10 bases; bases with no gene match: 8. The CDR3 spells CATTGGQYYGYTF. Written as DNA, the CDR3 is TGTGCCACCACTGGGGGACAGTACTATGGCTACACCTTC. Full variable domain (missing parts from reference TRBV19 and TRBJ1-2): DGGITQSPKYLFRKEGQNVTLSCEQNLNHDAMYWYRQDPGQGLRLIYYSQIVNDFQKGDIAEGYSVSREKKESFPLTVTSAQKNPTAFYLCATTGGQYYGYTFGSGTRLTVV.